Listed below are T cell receptor beta chains from one sample, sequenced in a study of cytomegalovirus exposure and HLA in healthy donors. Produced via immunoSEQ multiplex PCR; TCRdb's table is partial and in-frame only. The repertoire includes some 95,000 clones, around 70% of them detected once, and 1.2% sits in the top ten. The sample was PBMCs. The receptor source for this set is a female donor in good health and CMV-seronegative. The CDR3 runs from the conserved cysteine through the conserved F or W. Each record gives: V gene, D gene, clone size, J gene, CDR3 protein, CDR3 DNA. The D gene is left open where the match is weak. Rows give clone size only sometimes, using once, few, many, or a class for an expanded clone.

>TRBV5-1|NA|few|TRBJ1-4
CASSFSGTNEKLFF
TGCGCCAGCAGCTTCTCCGGAACTAATGAAAAACTGTTTTTT
>TRBV11-3|TRBD1|NA|TRBJ1-4
CASSSRDRNEKLFF
TGTGCCAGCAGCTCCCGGGACAGGAATGAAAAACTGTTTTTT
>TRBV29-1|NA|few|TRBJ1-3
CSVGQGASSGNTIYF
TGCAGCGTTGGGCAGGGTGCATCCTCTGGAAACACCATATATTTT
>TRBV29-1|TRBD2|NA|TRBJ2-2
CSVGGLAGEAGELFF
TGCAGCGTTGGGGGACTAGCGGGAGAGGCCGGGGAGCTGTTTTTT
>TRBV5-4|TRBD2|NA|TRBJ2-1
CASSPTGLLAGYYNEQFF
TGTGCCAGCAGCCCCACTGGTCTCCTAGCGGGGTACTACAATGAGCAGTTCTTC
>TRBV7-7|TRBD2|few|TRBJ2-1
CASSEGWGLAVHEQFF
TGTGCTAGCAGCGAGGGTTGGGGTCTAGCGGTCCATGAGCAGTTCTTC
>TRBV7-6|TRBD2|NA|TRBJ2-7
CASSLKLAGSYEQYF
TGTGCCAGCAGCTTAAAACTAGCGGGGTCCTACGAGCAGTACTTC
>TRBV2|TRBD1|NA|TRBJ2-1
CASSRGYNEQFF
TGTGCCAGCAGCAGGGGGTACAATGAGCAGTTCTTC
>TRBV19|NA|few|TRBJ1-2
CASSRAVPNYGYTF
TGTGCCAGTAGTCGAGCGGTCCCTAACTATGGCTACACCTTC
>TRBV7-9|NA|NA|TRBJ2-4
CASSPREGVNIQYF
TGTGCCAGCAGCCCCAGGGAGGGGGTAAACATTCAGTACTTC
>TRBV15|TRBD1|NA|TRBJ2-3
CATSSRDRGLDTQYF
TGCGCCACCAGCTCCCGGGACAGGGGGCTTGATACGCAGTATTTT
>TRBV4-2|NA|few|TRBJ1-5
CASSQAQDQPQHF
TGTGCCAGCAGCCAGGCCCAGGATCAGCCCCAGCATTTT
>TRBV5-6|NA|NA|TRBJ2-7
CASLAHRGSYEQYF
TGTGCCAGCCTAGCGCACAGGGGAAGCTACGAGCAGTACTTC
>TRBV29-1|NA|few|TRBJ2-1
CTPGDNEQFF
TGCACTCCGGGAGACAATGAGCAGTTCTTC
>TRBV7-8|NA|NA|TRBJ2-1
CASSLDGSSDEQFF
TGTGCCAGCAGCTTAGATGGTAGCTCCGATGAGCAGTTCTTC
>TRBV5-6|TRBD2|NA|TRBJ2-5
CASSFRLAGGLETQYF
TGTGCCAGCAGCTTTAGACTAGCGGGGGGGCTAGAGACCCAGTACTTC
>TRBV7-9|NA|few|TRBJ2-6
CASSLDLSSGANVLTF
TGTGCCAGCAGCTTAGATTTGAGCTCTGGGGCCAACGTCCTGACTTTC
>TRBV5-5|NA|NA|TRBJ1-2
CASSPSGDYGYTF
TGTGCCAGCAGCCCCTCAGGGGACTATGGCTACACCTTC